The 20 T cell receptor beta chains below were found in one sample sequenced in a study of shared clonotypes between healthy human individuals. The protocol was immunoSEQ multiplex PCR, while the TCRdb copy is restricted to in-frame clones and leaves out a portion. This sample has about 820,000 clones, with roughly 92% found just once. Naive CD8 populations comprised CD45RO-negative cells positively selected for CCR7, excluding terminally differentiated effector memory CD45RA+ cells. Sequenced material: naive CD8+ T cells sorted from blood. The receptors stem from a man aged 25 to 40 in good health.

The chain links TRBV7-9 to TRBJ2-7; 7 nucleotides match TRBD2. This CDR3 has 14 amino acids. Germline V lookup: CDR1 SEHNR, CDR2 FQNEAQ (reference sequence). V lost 1 base and J lost 5; bases outside the gene matches: 5. The CDR3 loop reads CASSLGRGSDEQYF. CDR3 nucleotides: TGTGCCAGCAGCTTAGGTCGCGGGAGCGACGAGCAGTACTTC.

V is TRBV29-1 and J is TRBJ2-7, with 10 positions matching TRBD1. The CDR3 totals 15 residues. Germline V lookup: CDR1 SQVTM, CDR2 ANQGSEA. V trimming: 2 bases; J trimming: 2 bases; junction bases outside the gene matches: 6. The chain's CDR3 is CSVELDRGLPYEQYF. DNA for the CDR3: TGCAGCGTTGAACTCGACAGGGGGCTACCCTACGAGCAGTACTTC.

Only a few counts were recorded for this clone. The sample has other DNA sequences that encode this CDR3 too. The chain joins TRBV4-3 to TRBJ1-4; D unclear. The CDR3 length is 16 residues. V was pared by 0 bases and J by 0 bases, with 8 bases between. Germline CDR1 reads LGHNA; CDR2 reads YSLEER. CDR3 residues: CASSQDGSTTNEKLFF. CDR3 DNA: TGCGCCAGCAGCCAAGACGGTTCAACAACTAATGAAAAACTGTTTTTT.

The CDR3 is CASRGQAYEQYF. Here the CDR3 DNA reads TGTGCCTCCCGCGGACAGGCCTACGAGCAGTACTTC. V gene TRBV19 combines with J gene TRBJ2-7; 7 bases line up with TRBD1. The CDR3 totals 12 residues. Losses at the gene ends were 11 bases for V and 2 bases for J; bases not matched to a gene: 6. In germline, CDR1 is LNHDA, CDR2 SQIVND (reference sequence). Full variable domain (remainder filled in from reference TRBV19 and TRBJ2-7): DGGITQSPKYLFRKEGQNVTLSCEQNLNHDAMYWYRQDPGQGLRLIYYSQIVNDFQKGDIAEGYSVSREKKESFPLTVTSAQKNPTAFYLCASRGQAYEQYFGPGTRLTVT.

The rearrangement uses TRBV7-9 and TRBJ2-7, with D perhaps TRBD1 (6 bases). This CDR3 spans 14 amino acids. V lost 5 bases, J lost 2 bases, and 13 bases lay in between. Per germline, CDR1 SEHNR and CDR2 FQNEAQ (reference sequence). CDR3 protein: CASSPGQFPYEQYF. CDR3 DNA sequence: TGTGCCAGCAGCCCTGGACAGTTCCCCTACGAGCAGTACTTC.

This chain connects TRBV28 to TRBJ2-7; TRBD1 or TRBD2 may be the D gene (5 bases each). Germline CDR1 is MDHEN and CDR2 is SYDVKM. Trimming stripped 6 bases from V and 9 bases from J, with 21 bases between. This CDR3 is built from 14 residues. The chain's CDR3 is CASRTRDPFYRQYF. Written as DNA, the CDR3 is TGTGCCAGCAGAACCCGGGACCCGTTTTACAGGCAGTACTTC.

On this clone itself: This same CDR3 is encoded by further DNA sequences in the sample. The J gene is TRBJ1-1, the V gene TRBV27, with no clear D. Trimming removed 3 bases at V and 1 base at J, with 6 bases between. Germline CDR1 and CDR2: MNHEY and SMNVEV (reference sequence). This CDR3 is built from 13 residues. The CDR3 here is CASSFVGNTEAFF. CDR3 in DNA: TGTGCCAGCAGTTTTGTGGGGAACACTGAAGCTTTCTTT.

The chain is built from TRBV6-4 and TRBJ2-5; D is possibly TRBD2 (5 bases). This CDR3 is built from 16 residues. Germline V gives CDR1 MRHNA, CDR2 SNTAGT. Trimming took off 4 bases at V and 2 bases at J, with 17 bases between the two ends. This CDR3 reads CASSVSRGKRQETQYF. CDR3 DNA: TGTGCCAGCAGTGTCTCGCGAGGGAAGCGGCAAGAGACCCAGTACTTC.

V is TRBV7-9 and J is TRBJ2-7; 11 bases match TRBD2. CDR1 is SEHNR, CDR2 FQNEAQ, per germline (reference sequence). This CDR3 has 15 residues. V gave up 5 bases and J gave up 2 bases; unmatched junction bases: 5. The CDR3 spells CASSPLAGETYEQYF. The DNA for the CDR3 is TGTGCCAGCAGCCCACTAGCGGGAGAGACCTACGAGCAGTACTTC.

The chain is built from TRBV27 and TRBJ2-7; D is perhaps TRBD2 (7 bases). Per germline, CDR1 MNHEY and CDR2 SMNVEV (reference sequence). Trimming took 8 bases from V and 5 from J, leaving 16 bases between them. The CDR3 is made up of 13 amino acids. This CDR3 is CASLPRGGHEQYF. The CDR3 nucleotides are TGTGCCAGCCTCCCCCGCGGGGGCCACGAGCAGTACTTC.

The V call is TRBV5-1, the J call TRBJ2-1; TRBD1 or TRBD2 may be the D gene (6 bases each). CDR3 length equals 14 residues. Trimming removed 4 bases from V and 5 bases from J, with 13 bases in between. Looked up from germline, CDR1 is SGHRS and CDR2 is YFSETQ. The CDR3 loop is CASSPGDTDNEQFF. CDR3 DNA sequence: TGCGCCAGCAGCCCGGGGGACACGGACAATGAGCAGTTCTTC.

V and J are TRBV6-6 and TRBJ1-2; possible D gene TRBD1, 5 bases. CDR1 is MNHNY, CDR2 SVGAGI, per germline (reference sequence). The V and J ends lost 6 bases and 3 bases respectively, with 11 bases between them. This CDR3 spans 13 amino acids. CDR3 DNA sequence: TGTGCCAGCAGAGCCGACAGCCACTATGGCTACACCTTC. It is translated as CASRADSHYGYTF.

This rearrangement joins TRBV6-1 to TRBJ2-7, with 9 bases identical to TRBD1. With 1 base clipped from V and 4 bases from J, the junction kept 2 bases outside the gene matches. The CDR3 has 14 amino acids. The V gene's germline CDR1 is MNHNS and CDR2 SASEGT. The CDR3 loop reads CASSEDGTGYEQYF. For the CDR3, the DNA is TGTGCCAGCAGTGAAGACGGGACAGGGTACGAGCAGTACTTC.

The CDR3 is CASSLLASGRGSYNEQFF. The CDR3 region has the DNA TGTGCCAGCAGTTTGCTCGCTAGCGGGAGGGGATCCTACAATGAGCAGTTCTTC. The V and J genes are TRBV27 and TRBJ2-1; 12 nucleotides match TRBD2. Per the germline V gene, CDR1 is MNHEY and CDR2 is SMNVEV (reference sequence). V lost 3 bases, J lost 1 base, and 7 bases stayed unmatched. The CDR3 extends over 18 amino acids.

About this clone: The sample holds other DNA sequences that translate to the same CDR3. The rearrangement uses TRBV2 and TRBJ2-7, with D tentatively TRBD1 or TRBD2 (5 bases each). The length of the CDR3 is 12 residues. Germline V gives CDR1 SNHLY, CDR2 FYNNEI. Trimming took off 11 bases at V and 3 bases at J, with 14 bases between the two ends. The CDR3 loop reads CASRGSYYEQYF. The CDR3 region has the DNA TGTGCCTCGAGGGGTAGTTACTACGAGCAGTACTTC. The full variable domain, rest sourced from reference TRBV2 and TRBJ2-7, is EPEVTQTPSHQVTQMGQEVILRCVPISNHLYFYWYRQILGQKVEFLVSFYNNEISEKSEIFDDQFSVERPDGSNFTLKIRSTKLEDSAMYFCASRGSYYEQYFGPGTRLTVT.

V gene TRBV6-6 combines with J gene TRBJ1-2, with TRBD1 as a possible D gene (5 bases). Per germline, CDR1 MNHNY and CDR2 SVGAGI (reference sequence). V shed 6 bases and J shed 6 bases, with 11 bases lying between them. The CDR3 loop spans 12 amino acids. The CDR3 loop is CASSAGYDGYTF. CDR3 coding DNA: TGTGCCAGCAGCGCAGGGTACGATGGCTACACCTTC.

The chain has TRBV6-6 and TRBJ2-7; 13 positions match TRBD2. This CDR3 has 15 amino acids. Trimming took 2 bases from V and 3 from J; bases not matched to a gene: 1. The germline gives CDR1 MNHNY, CDR2 SVGAGI (reference sequence). The chain's CDR3 is CASSYGLAGDYEQYF. The DNA of the CDR3 is TGTGCCAGCAGTTACGGACTAGCGGGAGACTACGAGCAGTACTTC.

The chain recombines TRBV27 with TRBJ2-1; tentative D call: TRBD2 (5 bases). Germline V lookup: CDR1 MNHEY, CDR2 SMNVEV (reference sequence). V dropped 9 bases and J dropped 4 bases, with 22 bases sitting between them. The CDR3 consists of 16 residues. CDR3 protein: CASRDNGGSFYNEQFF. CDR3 in DNA: TGTGCCAGTAGGGATAACGGAGGCTCCTTTTACAATGAGCAGTTCTTC.

The V and J genes are TRBV7-9 and TRBJ2-2; TRBD2 is a possible D gene (5 bases). CDR1 and CDR2 from the germline V gene are SEHNR and FQNEAQ (reference sequence). This CDR3 spans 16 amino acids. Trimming stripped 5 bases from V and 7 bases from J, with 20 bases between. The DNA of the CDR3 is TGTGCCAGCAGCCTGACAACCAGAGGGTTGAGCGGGGAGCTGTTTTTT. Its protein product is CASSLTTRGLSGELFF. The entire variable domain, with the rest obtained from reference TRBV7-9 and TRBJ2-2, is as follows: DTGVSQNPRHKITKRGQNVTFRCDPISEHNRLYWYRQTLGQGPEFLTYFQNEAQLEKSRLLSDRFSAERPKGSFSTLEIQRTEQGDSAMYLCASSLTTRGLSGELFFGEGSRLTVL.

In the case of this clone: In the same sample, other DNA sequences code for this CDR3. The chain recombines TRBV9 with TRBJ1-1; D is unclear. V lost 0 bases and J 5 bases, leaving 8 bases between the germline ends. CDR1 SGDLS and CDR2 YYNGEE come from the germline V gene. This CDR3 is 13 amino acids long. DNA for the CDR3: TGTGCCAGCAGCGTAGGAGGAAGGACTGAAGCTTTCTTT. Protein sequence: CASSVGGRTEAFF.